Presented here are 30 T cell receptor beta chains from one specimen sequenced in a study of cytotoxic CD8 clonotypes in ibrutinib-treated CLL. This table comes from immunoSEQ multiplex PCR, and its TCRdb copy is limited to in-frame clones, with some not included. The sample lists some 300,000 clones, 70% to 80% seen once, with over 5.5% in the top ten. The sequenced sample was PBMCs, obtained before ibrutinib treatment. The receptors stem from a human donor with chronic lymphocytic leukemia.

This clone was seen a few times. The chain is built from TRBV27 and TRBJ2-3; 8 bases map to TRBD2. After removal of 6 bases from V and 0 bases from J, the junction contained 11 bases not matched to a gene. This CDR3 has 17 residues. CDR1 and CDR2 (germline): MNHEY, SMNVEV (reference sequence). DNA of the CDR3: TGTGCCAGCAGCCGAGACACATTAGCGGGGAGCACAGATACGCAGTATTTT. It encodes CASSRDTLAGSTDTQYF.

This chain connects TRBV19 to TRBJ2-3; no clear D gene. The CDR3 totals 13 residues. CDR1 LNHDA and CDR2 SQIVND come from the germline V gene (reference sequence). The V end was cut by 3 bases, the J end by 2 bases, with 6 bases between. The CDR3 spells CASSIPDTDTQYF. CDR3 sequence (DNA): TGTGCCAGTAGTATTCCAGACACAGATACGCAGTATTTT.

The rearrangement links TRBV5-6 to TRBJ2-3; D remains unclear. The CDR3 is 13 amino acids. Germline CDR1 and CDR2: SGHDT and YYEEEE. Deletions cut 1 base from V and 5 bases from J, with 8 bases between. The CDR3 region has the DNA TGTGCCAGCAGCTTGTTGGTGGGAGATACGCAGTATTTT. It encodes CASSLLVGDTQYF.

This clone was picked up a small number of times. The V and J genes are TRBV27 and TRBJ2-7; unclear D gene. The germline CDR1 and CDR2 sequences are MNHEY and SMNVEV (reference sequence). The V end was cut by 6 bases, the J end by 0 bases, with 9 bases between. This CDR3 has 13 amino acids. The CDR3 spells CASRLLSSYEQYF. DNA of the CDR3: TGTGCCAGCAGACTACTGAGCTCCTACGAGCAGTACTTC.

The gene calls are TRBV27 and TRBJ1-2; D unresolved. CDR3 length equals 15 residues. CDR1 is MNHEY and CDR2 is SMNVEV in the germline V gene (reference sequence). The ends were cut back, 2 bases at V and 2 bases at J, with 12 bases in the middle. Here the CDR3 reads CASSLGRAPNYGYTF. In nucleotides, the CDR3 is TGTGCCAGCAGTTTAGGCCGGGCCCCCAACTATGGCTACACCTTC.

The table lists this clone with a few counts. The chain couples TRBV19 to TRBJ2-3; D unresolved. Germline assignment: CDR1 LNHDA and CDR2 SQIVND (reference sequence). This CDR3 spans 12 amino acids. The V gene lost 5 bases and the J gene lost 0 bases, with 3 bases spanning the gap. The DNA for the CDR3 is TGTGCCAGTAGTGTGAGCACAGATACGCAGTATTTT. Its protein product is CASSVSTDTQYF.

This clone has just a few counts. The rearrangement uses TRBV10-2 and TRBJ2-6; the D is unclear. This CDR3 has 14 amino acids. V was shortened by 7 bases and J by 2 bases, with 9 bases between the two germline ends. Germline loops: CDR1 WSHSY, CDR2 SAAADI. This chain's CDR3 is CASTAMAGANVLTF. The CDR3 DNA is TGCGCCAGCACCGCCATGGCTGGGGCCAACGTCCTGACTTTC.

This chain connects TRBV14 to TRBJ2-6; D remains unclear. The CDR3 extends over 14 amino acids. In germline, CDR1 is SGHDN, CDR2 FVKESK. The V end was cut by 4 bases, the J end by 4 bases, with 8 bases between. CDR3 residues: CASSPQLGANVLTF. CDR3 nucleotides: TGTGCCAGCAGCCCACAACTCGGGGCCAACGTCCTGACTTTC.

As to this clone: The germline gene is not matched at one end of the junction; a read error may be the cause. CDR3 in amino acids: CASSLGTSGYEQFF. DNA of the CDR3: TGTGCTAGCAGCTTAGGGACTAGCGGGTATGAGCAGTTCTTC. The chain is built from TRBV7-7 and TRBJ2-1; TRBD2 matches 12 bases. The CDR3 length is 14 residues. Germline V gene sequence: CDR1 SSHAT, CDR2 FNYEAQ (reference sequence).

The chain combines TRBV28 with TRBJ2-2; D is unclear. V was pared by 1 base and J by 9 bases, with 3 bases between. Germline V gives CDR1 MDHEN, CDR2 SYDVKM. This CDR3 is built from 11 residues. The CDR3 loop reads CASSLSRELFF. The CDR3 DNA reads as TGTGCCAGCAGTTTATCTCGGGAGCTGTTTTTT.

This clone was picked up a small number of times. The chain combines TRBV7-9 with TRBJ2-7, with D possibly matching TRBD1 (6 bases). Per the germline V gene, CDR1 is SEHNR and CDR2 is FQNEAQ (reference sequence). Trimming left V 4 bases short and J 4 bases short, with 11 bases between. This CDR3 is built from 13 residues. CDR3 DNA: TGTGCCAGCAGCTCCCAACAGGGTTACGAGCAGTACTTC. As protein: CASSSQQGYEQYF.

The genes are TRBV5-1 and TRBJ2-2; 9 nucleotides align to TRBD1. The germline gives CDR1 SGHRS, CDR2 YFSETQ. V lost 0 bases to trimming and J lost 0 bases; unmatched junction nucleotides: 0. This CDR3 region has 16 residues. The CDR3 region has the DNA TGCGCCAGCAGCTTGGGGGACAGGGCGAACACCGGGGAGCTGTTTTTT. Amino acids: CASSLGDRANTGELFF.

Worth noting for this clone: The CDR3 does not close with the conserved phenylalanine or tryptophan, likely indicating a read error. It is unclear where the CDR3 begins or ends on the DNA, so no DNA is shown, and the CDR3 is as TCRdb lists it. The chain links TRBV2 to TRBJ2-7; the D segment call TRBD2 is taken from the table without a DNA check. CDR1 and CDR2 (germline): SNHLY, FYNNEI. The CDR3 comprises 11 residues, both ends counted. The CDR3: CASRTGLAGLY.

This clone has only a few counts. This chain links TRBV11-3 with TRBJ2-2; 7 bases fit TRBD2. The CDR3 runs to 15 residues. V lost 5 bases and J lost 3; bases outside the gene matches: 6. Germline lookup yields CDR1 SGHNT and CDR2 YENEEA. CDR3 protein: CASSTGGGDTGELFF. CDR3 DNA sequence: TGTGCCAGCAGCACGGGCGGGGGAGACACCGGGGAGCTGTTTTTT.

The genes are TRBV5-1 and TRBJ2-7, with TRBD1 as a possible D gene (5 bases). Germline values: CDR1 SGHRS, CDR2 YFSETQ. V dropped 0 bases and J dropped 2 bases, with 15 bases sitting between them. This CDR3 spans 16 amino acids. Here the CDR3 DNA reads TGCGCCAGCAGCTTGGTCGTGGGGCTTACTACCTACGAGCAGTACTTC. It yields the protein CASSLVVGLTTYEQYF.

The chain recombines TRBV14 with TRBJ2-7; D may be TRBD2 (6 bases). The CDR3 runs to 14 residues. The V end was cut by 2 bases, the J end by 4 bases, with 12 bases between. Germline values: CDR1 SGHDN, CDR2 FVKESK. CDR3 sequence reads: CASSQPSGGYEQYF. CDR3 nucleotides: TGTGCCAGCAGCCAACCCAGTGGGGGGTACGAGCAGTACTTC. The full variable domain, with the rest looked up from reference TRBV14 and TRBJ2-7, is EAGVTQFPSHSVIEKGQTVTLRCDPISGHDNLYWYRRVMGKEIKFLLHFVKESKQDESGMPNNRFLAERTGGTYSTLKVQPAELEDSGVYFCASSQPSGGYEQYFGPGTRLTVT.

J is TRBJ2-2 and V is TRBV14; 11 nucleotides align to TRBD2. This CDR3 contains 17 residues. Germline V gives CDR1 SGHDN, CDR2 FVKESK. V gave up 4 bases and J gave up 5 bases; unmatched junction bases: 9. CDR3 sequence: CASSRDTTSGRTGELFF. The CDR3 nucleotides are TGTGCCAGCAGCCGCGATACAACTAGCGGGAGAACCGGGGAGCTGTTTTTT.

The V and J genes are TRBV7-2 and TRBJ1-1; D remains ambiguous. V lost 1 base and J 1 base, leaving 7 bases between the germline ends. The germline CDR1 and CDR2 sequences are SGHTA and FQGNSA. The CDR3 covers 14 residues. CDR3 protein: CASSLGAENTEAFF. The CDR3 bases are TGTGCCAGCAGCTTAGGTGCTGAGAACACTGAAGCTTTCTTT.

Only one count was recorded for this clone. The V call is TRBV5-4, the J call TRBJ2-4; possible D gene TRBD1, 6 bases. V was pared by 0 bases and J by 5 bases, with 9 bases between. CDR1 is SGHNT and CDR2 is YYREEE in the germline V gene (reference sequence). This CDR3 comprises 14 residues. The CDR3 protein is CASSLGPGENIQYF. The CDR3 bases are TGTGCCAGCAGCTTGGGTCCAGGGGAAAACATTCAGTACTTC.

This rearrangement joins TRBV5-1 to TRBJ1-4, with D maybe TRBD1 (5 bases). The CDR3 sequence is 14 residues long. The V gene's germline CDR1 is SGHRS and CDR2 YFSETQ. V was trimmed by 4 bases and J by 8 bases, leaving 15 bases between them. This chain's CDR3 is CASSPVVGGEKLFF. CDR3 nucleotides: TGCGCCAGCAGCCCCGTTGTGGGGGGGGAAAAACTGTTTTTT.

The CDR3 region has the DNA TGTGCCAGCAGAGGACTAGCGGGATCCTACGAGCAGTACTTC. This gives the protein CASRGLAGSYEQYF. The chain uses TRBV6-5 and TRBJ2-7; 12 nucleotides agree with TRBD2. Unmatched junction bases numbered 1, after V lost 6 bases and J lost 1 base. The CDR3 consists of 14 residues. Germline assignment: CDR1 MNHEY and CDR2 SVGAGI.

The genes are TRBV18 and TRBJ1-5, with 7 bases matching TRBD1. Germline assignment: CDR1 KGHSH and CDR2 LQKENI. V shed 0 bases and J 5 bases; nucleotides not matched to a gene: 7. There are 16 residues in the CDR3. In nucleotides, the CDR3 is TGTGCCAGCTCACCACCCGGGACAGACAATCATCAGCCCCAGCATTTT. Translation: CASSPPGTDNHQPQHF.

CDR3 protein: CASSLRTSGDNEQFF. The DNA of the CDR3 is TGCGCCAGCAGCCTACGGACTAGCGGAGACAATGAGCAGTTCTTC. The chain has TRBV5-1 and TRBJ2-1; 10 positions match TRBD2. Germline lookup yields CDR1 SGHRS and CDR2 YFSETQ. The CDR3 contains 15 residues. V was pared by 4 bases and J by 5 bases, with 6 bases of the junction left unmatched.

This sequence joins TRBV7-9 and TRBJ2-1; 7 bases match TRBD2. This CDR3 has 14 amino acids. The junction had 6 bases not matched to a gene; V was cut back by 1 base and J by 9 bases. Per the germline V gene, CDR1 is SEHNR and CDR2 is FQNEAQ (reference sequence). The CDR3 DNA sequence: TGTGCCAGCAGCTTAGTTCTAGCGGTTGGTGAGCAGTTCTTC. This sequence encodes CASSLVLAVGEQFF.

The chain uses TRBV7-2 and TRBJ2-7; D is perhaps TRBD1 (6 bases). The V gene lost 1 base and the J gene lost 0 bases, with 10 bases spanning the gap. CDR3 length equals 15 residues. Germline loops: CDR1 SGHTA, CDR2 FQGNSA. CDR3 protein: CASSLDRTASYEQYF. CDR3 in DNA: TGTGCCAGCAGCTTAGACCGGACAGCCTCCTACGAGCAGTACTTC.

The rearrangement uses TRBV19 and TRBJ1-1; no reliable D call. The CDR3 spans 17 residues. Trimming stripped 3 bases from V and 0 bases from J, with 17 bases between. Germline assignment: CDR1 LNHDA and CDR2 SQIVND (reference sequence). CDR3 residues: CASSMGGWKTVNTEAFF. The CDR3 DNA reads as TGTGCCAGTAGTATGGGCGGATGGAAAACGGTGAACACTGAAGCTTTCTTT. Full variable domain (missing parts from reference TRBV19 and TRBJ1-1): DGGITQSPKYLFRKEGQNVTLSCEQNLNHDAMYWYRQDPGQGLRLIYYSQIVNDFQKGDIAEGYSVSREKKESFPLTVTSAQKNPTAFYLCASSMGGWKTVNTEAFFGQGTRLTVV.

The V gene is TRBV11-2, the J gene TRBJ2-7, with D possibly being TRBD2 (6 bases). V dropped 4 bases and J dropped 1 base, with 20 bases sitting between them. The CDR3 runs 17 residues. Germline V lookup: CDR1 SGHAT, CDR2 FQNNGV. The CDR3 nucleotides read TGTGCCAGCAGCTCCCCCCAGCGGGTGCCAGGGTCCTACGAGCAGTACTTC. Amino acid sequence: CASSSPQRVPGSYEQYF.

The rearrangement uses TRBV28 and TRBJ2-7; TRBD2 agrees at 10 bases. CDR1 MDHEN and CDR2 SYDVKM come from the germline V gene. J lost 5 bases, V lost 3 bases, and 10 bases had no gene match. The CDR3 spans 16 residues. The chain's CDR3 is CASSFHSSGSADEQYF. CDR3 sequence (DNA): TGTGCCAGCAGTTTTCACTCTAGCGGGAGTGCCGACGAGCAGTACTTC. Complete variable domain (other parts from reference TRBV28 and TRBJ2-7): DVKVTQSSRYLVKRTGEKVFLECVQDMDHENMFWYRQDPGLGLRLIYFSYDVKMKEKGDIPEGYSVSREKKERFSLILESASTNQTSMYLCASSFHSSGSADEQYFGPGTRLTVT.

V gene TRBV5-5 combines with J gene TRBJ2-1, with D possibly matching TRBD2 (6 bases). CDR1 SGHKS and CDR2 YYEKEE come from the germline V gene (reference sequence). Trimming took 4 bases from V and 6 from J, leaving 14 bases between them. There are 14 residues in the CDR3. CDR3 amino acids: CASSPGGSRNEQFF. The CDR3 DNA follows: TGTGCCAGCAGCCCTGGAGGGAGCCGCAATGAGCAGTTCTTC.

The J gene is TRBJ1-5, the V gene TRBV7-2, with D perhaps TRBD1 (5 bases). The CDR3 runs to 13 residues. Trimming stripped 2 bases from V and 4 bases from J, with 6 bases between. Germline V gives CDR1 SGHTA, CDR2 FQGNSA. The CDR3 sequence: CASSLRGNQPQHF. The DNA for the CDR3 is TGTGCCAGCAGCTTACGGGGGAATCAGCCCCAGCATTTT.